This is a list of T cell receptor beta chains from one sample in a study of blood T cell repertoires in COVID-19. Using immunoSEQ multiplex PCR, the repertoire was profiled, and TCRdb retains in-frame clones only, with some absent. The table lists about 180,000 clones, roughly four fifths of them singletons, with over 6% in the top ten. Material: peripheral blood. These receptors came from a woman aged 70-85 years with COVID-19, enrolled during active disease. The CDR3 runs from the conserved cysteine through the conserved F or W. The D gene is left open where the match is weak. Clone size appears in some rows only: once, few, many, or a class for an expanded clone.

clone_size j_call v_call d_call cdr3_nt cdr3_aa
- TRBJ2-1 TRBV7-6 TRBD1 TGTGCCAGCAGCCGAGACTTAGGGACAGGGGACAATGAGCAGTTCTTC CASSRDLGTGDNEQFF
- TRBJ1-1 TRBV5-1 - TGCGCCAGCAGCTTGGAAAACGGACTAAACACTGAAGCTTTCTTT CASSLENGLNTEAFF
- TRBJ2-7 TRBV7-6 TRBD1 TGTGCCAGCAGCTTAGCGGTCGGGACAGTCCCCTACGAGCAGTACTTC CASSLAVGTVPYEQYF
- TRBJ2-2 TRBV7-2 - TGTGCCAGCAGACGCCCCCCTACTGGGGAGCTGTTTTTT CASRRPPTGELFF
few TRBJ2-1 TRBV2 - TGTGCCTGCCGGCCTTACAGCTACAATGAGCAGTTCTTC CACRPYSYNEQFF
- TRBJ2-6 TRBV3-1/TRBV3-2 - TGTGCCAGCAGCCTCAGGACAGTTGGGGCCAACGTCCTGACTTTC CASSLRTVGANVLTF
- TRBJ1-2 TRBV20-1 TRBD1 TGCAGTGCCAGTAAAACCGACAGGGGAGGATCCAGTGGCTACACCTTC CSASKTDRGGSSGYTF
- TRBJ2-2 TRBV12-5 TRBD1 TGTGCTAGTGGTCAACCGGGACAGACGAACACCGGGGAGCTGTTTTTT CASGQPGQTNTGELFF
- TRBJ2-3 TRBV7-9 TRBD1 TGTGCCAGCAGCTTGGGGACAGGGATCACAGATACGCAGTATTTT CASSLGTGITDTQYF
- TRBJ1-3 TRBV5-1 - TGCGCCAGCAGCTTAGAACAGGGCGGTAGAAACACCATATATTTT CASSLEQGGRNTIYF
- TRBJ1-1 TRBV11-3 - TGTGCCAGCAGCTTAAGAGGGCGGAACACTGAAGCTTTCTTT CASSLRGRNTEAFF
once TRBJ1-6 TRBV18 - TGTGCCAGCTCACCACAGGGGTCTAGTGGCGGTTTGAATTCACCCCTCCACTTT CASSPQGSSGGLNSPLHF
once TRBJ2-2 TRBV10-3 - TGTGCCATCTCAGGGGCCCAGGGAGTCGCCGGGGAGCTGTTTTTT CAISGAQGVAGELFF
- TRBJ2-2 TRBV10-3 TRBD1 TGTGCCATCACTCCGACAGGGGCCGGGGAGCTGTTTTTT CAITPTGAGELFF
few TRBJ1-2 TRBV18 TRBD1 TGTGCCAGCTCACCAGAGGCAGGGGGCGACTATGGCTACACCTTC CASSPEAGGDYGYTF
- TRBJ2-1 TRBV5-8 - TGTGCCAGCAGCTTGGCGGGACAACTTTACAATGAGCAGTTCTTC CASSLAGQLYNEQFF
- TRBJ1-1 TRBV18 - TGTGCCAGCTCACTCCAGACCCAGGGAAGGGCTGAAGCTTTCTTT CASSLQTQGRAEAFF
- TRBJ2-1 TRBV18 TRBD2 TGTGCCAGCTCACCGCTTTGGAGACTAGCGGGAGGGGGTTTTTACAATGAGCAGTTCTTC CASSPLWRLAGGGFYNEQFF
once TRBJ1-1 TRBV7-9 TRBD1 TGTGCCAGCAGCTTATCCAGGGGGCCGGCTTTCTTT CASSLSRGPAFF
- TRBJ2-1 TRBV19 - TGTGCCAGTAACACGAGGGGGTTAGGGGGCAATGAGCAGTTCTTC CASNTRGLGGNEQFF
- TRBJ1-2 TRBV15 - TGTGCCACCAGTCCCATGGGCAGGATCTATGGCTACACCTTC CATSPMGRIYGYTF
- TRBJ1-6 TRBV29-1 TRBD1 TGCAGCGTCCGAGAGGACAGGGAATATTCACCCCTCCACTTT CSVREDREYSPLHF
- TRBJ2-7 TRBV12-3/TRBV12-4 - TGTGCCAGCAGTTCCTATTACGAGCAGTACTTC CASSSYYEQYF